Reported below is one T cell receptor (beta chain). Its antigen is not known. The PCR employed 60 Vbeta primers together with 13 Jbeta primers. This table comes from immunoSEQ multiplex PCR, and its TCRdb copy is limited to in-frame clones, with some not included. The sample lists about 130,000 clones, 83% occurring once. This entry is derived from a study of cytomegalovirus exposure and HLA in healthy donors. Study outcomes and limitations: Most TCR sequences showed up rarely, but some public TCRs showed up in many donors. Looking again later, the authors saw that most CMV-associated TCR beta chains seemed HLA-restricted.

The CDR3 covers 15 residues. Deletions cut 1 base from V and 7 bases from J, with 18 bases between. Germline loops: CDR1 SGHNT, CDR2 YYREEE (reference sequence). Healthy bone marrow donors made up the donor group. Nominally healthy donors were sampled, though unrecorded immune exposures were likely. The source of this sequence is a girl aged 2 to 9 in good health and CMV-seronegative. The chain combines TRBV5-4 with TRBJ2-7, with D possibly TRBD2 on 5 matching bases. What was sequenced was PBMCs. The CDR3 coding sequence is TGTGCCAGCAGCTTGTCTACTGGGGTTCGGGGAGAGCAGTACTTC. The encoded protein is CASSLSTGVRGEQYF.